This TCR beta chain emerged from a study of regulatory T cells in long-lasting Graves disease. Study-level results: There was favoring of TRBV28, TRBJ1-2 and TRBJ2-5 in persistent disease.

For TCR beta, libraries came from iRepertoire HTBI primers and Arm-PCR of CDR3 regions. Original data processing: The samples included around 64 TRBV and 14 TRBJ segments. TCRdb reanalysed the multiplex PCR reads using MiXCR and keeps one entry per CDR3 protein. TCRdb, rather than the study authors, made the V and J calls. The repertoire includes 360,000 or so distinct CDR3 sequences, 12% of them detected once, and approximately 20% sits in the top ten. As for time point: newly diagnosed GD, antithyroid drugs for less than 3 months. With RNA extracted from PBMCs as input, the TCR library was made. The peripheral blood volume drawn was approximately 9.5 milliliters, and it was collected into EDTA tubes. At least ten counts were recorded for this clonotype. Its target is unknown. CDR1 SGHRS and CDR2 YFSETQ come from the germline V gene. This CDR3 comprises 15 residues. Trimming pared 1 base from V and 3 bases from J, leaving 10 bases between.

A further study also used this sample, focusing on T cells in Graves' hyperthyroidism and ophthalmopathy.

The J gene is TRBJ2-2, the V gene TRBV5-1; D not certain. This specimen consisted of peripheral blood mononuclear cells (PBMCs), obtained at new diagnosis, from a patient treated with antithyroid drugs. The source of this sequence is a woman younger than 35 with Graves disease. The CDR3 DNA follows: TGCGCCAGCAGCTTGAAAAACACCTACACCGGGGAGCTGTTTTTT. This sequence encodes CASSLKNTYTGELFF.